The 17 T cell receptor beta chains reported below all come from one sample, sequenced in a study of T cells in Graves' hyperthyroidism and ophthalmopathy. The CDR3 regions of TCR beta were amplified from RNA transcripts. A set of HTBI primers served as the primers for a first-round RT-PCR of the TCR CDR3. One entry per CDR3 protein, called by TCRdb with MiXCR from the multiplex PCR reads. The sample lists around 350,000 distinct CDR3 sequences, about a sixth seen once, with around a third in the top ten. Sequenced sample: blood. The origin of the receptors is a woman in her 30s with Graves' hyperthyroidism that later progressed to Graves' ophthalmopathy.

This clonotype has just a few counts. J is TRBJ2-7 and V is TRBV6-1; D not certain. CDR1 and CDR2 (germline): MNHNS, SASEGT. The CDR3 totals 13 residues. V was clipped by 7 bases and J by 0 bases, with 10 bases between them. The CDR3 DNA sequence: TGTGCCAGCATCGGCAGATCCTCCTACGAGCAGTACTTC. Protein: CASIGRSSYEQYF.

This clonotype has a count of ten or more. The chain's CDR3 is CASTLKLPNTEAFF. The DNA for the CDR3 is TGTGCCAGTACCTTGAAATTGCCGAACACTGAAGCTTTCTTT. The chain joins TRBV19 to TRBJ1-1; no reliable D call. This CDR3 is 14 amino acids long. V dropped 7 bases and J dropped 1 base, with 13 bases sitting between them. CDR1 is LNHDA and CDR2 is SQIVND in the germline V gene (reference sequence).

The chain is built from TRBV20-1 and TRBJ2-1, with D tentatively TRBD2 (5 bases). The CDR3 length is 13 residues. V was cut by 3 bases and J by 5 bases, with 11 bases left in between. In germline, CDR1 is DFQATT, CDR2 SNEGSKA (reference sequence). The CDR3 DNA is TGCAGTGCTAGTGAGCGGTGGGACAATGAGCAGTTCTTC. It yields the protein CSASERWDNEQFF.

The gene calls are TRBV12-3 or TRBV12-4 and TRBJ2-5, with D perhaps TRBD1 (7 bases). Trimming shortened V by 7 bases and J by 5 bases, and 14 bases separated the two germline ends. The CDR3 is 13 residues long. The CDR3 region is CASTPGGRETQYF. The DNA for the CDR3 is TGTGCCAGCACCCCAGGGGGGCGGGAGACCCAGTACTTC.

The chain uses TRBV20-1 and TRBJ1-2; no reliable D call. This CDR3 has 15 amino acids. The V gene's germline CDR1 is DFQATT and CDR2 SNEGSKA (reference sequence). Trimming removed 3 bases from V and 4 bases from J, with 18 bases in between. The CDR3 reads CSASFAEVTGYGYTF. In DNA form, the CDR3 reads TGCAGTGCTAGTTTCGCGGAGGTGACGGGCTATGGCTACACCTTC.

The V gene is TRBV11-2, the J gene TRBJ2-7; 10 nucleotides align to TRBD2. CDR3 length equals 18 residues. After removal of 5 bases from V and 2 bases from J, the junction contained 15 bases not matched to a gene. Germline lookup yields CDR1 SGHAT and CDR2 FQNNGV. The chain's CDR3 is CASSPRGVGLAGAYEQYF. Written as DNA, the CDR3 is TGTGCCAGCAGCCCTCGGGGGGTTGGTCTAGCGGGGGCCTACGAGCAGTACTTC. Looking up the rest from reference TRBV11-2 and TRBJ2-7 gives the full variable domain: EAGVAQSPRYKIIEKRQSVAFWCNPISGHATLYWYQQILGQGPKLLIQFQNNGVVDDSQLPKDRFSAERLKGVDSTLKIQPAKLEDSAVYLCASSPRGVGLAGAYEQYFGPGTRLTVT.

This clonotype was observed at least ten times. DNA for the CDR3: TGTGCCAGCAGACAGGGACAGGGGTATGAAAAACTGTTTTTT. This translates into CASRQGQGYEKLFF. The V and J genes are TRBV6-1 and TRBJ1-4; 10 bases agree with TRBD1. This CDR3 has 14 amino acids. CDR1 and CDR2 from the germline V gene are MNHNS and SASEGT. With V trimmed by 6 bases and J by 6 bases, 4 bases remained unmatched.

This clonotype appeared a few times. V and J are TRBV20-1 and TRBJ2-5; TRBD2 matches at 9 bases. The CDR3 contains 17 residues. The junction had 15 bases not matched to a gene; V was cut back by 3 bases and J by 4 bases. CDR1 and CDR2 (germline): DFQATT, SNEGSKA (reference sequence). DNA for the CDR3: TGCAGTGCTAGCAGGCCTAGCGGGGTCTTCTCCCCAGAGACCCAGTACTTC. Protein: CSASRPSGVFSPETQYF.

This clonotype has only a few counts. The chain uses TRBV4-2 and TRBJ1-2; D perhaps matches TRBD1 (5 bases). The V and J ends lost 0 bases and 0 bases respectively, with 11 bases between them. The CDR3 length is 16 residues. Germline V gene sequence: CDR1 LGHNA, CDR2 YNFKEQ. Written as DNA, the CDR3 is TGTGCCAGCAGCCAAGAATCTTTGGGGGCTAACTATGGCTACACCTTC. It codes for CASSQESLGANYGYTF.

The chain links TRBV19 to TRBJ1-5, with no clear D. Germline CDR1 is LNHDA and CDR2 is SQIVND (reference sequence). The V and J ends lost 2 bases and 1 base respectively, with 9 bases between them. The CDR3 is 15 residues long. The CDR3 region is CASSILGISNQPQHF. The CDR3 nucleotides read TGTGCCAGTAGTATACTGGGAATCAGCAATCAGCCCCAGCATTTT.

The sample holds a few counts of this clonotype. The chain couples TRBV4-1 to TRBJ2-7, with a tentative D call TRBD2 (5 bases). The CDR3 runs to 15 residues. V lost 8 bases to trimming and J lost 1 base, with 18 bases between them. The V gene's germline CDR1 is MGHRA and CDR2 YSYEKL. CDR3 in DNA: TGCGCCAGCCGTTACTCACCCGGGGATTCCTACGAGCAGTACTTC. Protein: CASRYSPGDSYEQYF.

The V gene is TRBV29-1, the J gene TRBJ2-7; 11 bases agree with TRBD1. V dropped 6 bases and J dropped 5; count of bases not matched to a gene: 6. The CDR3 totals 13 residues. The germline gives CDR1 SQVTM, CDR2 ANQGSEA. In DNA, the CDR3 is TGCAGCGTCATCCCGGGACAGGGGGACGAGCAGTACTTC. Protein: CSVIPGQGDEQYF.

This clonotype appeared a few times. This sequence joins TRBV3-1 and TRBJ2-7; weak D call: TRBD2 (5 bases). CDR3 length: 13 amino acids. Germline V gives CDR1 LGHDT, CDR2 YNNKEL (reference sequence). V lost 3 bases, J lost 5 bases, and 11 bases lay in between. The CDR3 region has the DNA TGTGCCAGCAGCCAGTGGATGGAGGACGAGCAGTACTTC. This translates into CASSQWMEDEQYF.

This clonotype turned up a few times. This chain links TRBV2 with TRBJ2-3, with D possibly being TRBD1 (6 bases). V was pared by 5 bases and J by 3 bases, with 12 bases between. Germline CDR1 and CDR2: SNHLY and FYNNEI. The CDR3 runs to 14 residues. The CDR3 coding sequence is TGTGCCAGCAGTAGGGACAAGGGGACAGATACGCAGTATTTT. Translation: CASSRDKGTDTQYF.

A few counts support this clonotype. The CDR3 region has the DNA TGTGCCAGTAGTCCGACAGGGTCGGGCCGTCAGCCCCAGCATTTT. Translated, it gives CASSPTGSGRQPQHF. The rearrangement uses TRBV19 and TRBJ1-5; 7 bases are shared with TRBD1. The junction had 10 bases not matched to a gene; V was cut back by 5 bases and J by 6 bases. This CDR3 contains 15 residues. CDR1 is LNHDA, CDR2 SQIVND, per germline (reference sequence).

This clonotype occurred many times. This chain connects TRBV12-3 or TRBV12-4 to TRBJ1-5; D ambiguous. The CDR3 extends over 15 amino acids. The ends were cut back, 4 bases at V and 4 bases at J, with 14 bases in the middle. In DNA, the CDR3 is TGTGCCAGCAGTTATACCGGGTCCGAGAATCAGCCCCAGCATTTT. This encodes CASSYTGSENQPQHF.

Ten or more counts support this clonotype. V is TRBV11-2 and J is TRBJ1-2; a weak D match, TRBD1 (5 bases). The V and J ends lost 2 bases and 6 bases respectively, with 19 bases between them. The length of the CDR3 is 16 residues. CDR1 is SGHAT and CDR2 is FQNNGV in the germline V gene. CDR3 sequence reads: CASSLFSLRGMDGYTF. As DNA, the CDR3 is TGTGCCAGCAGCTTATTCTCGTTGCGGGGGATGGATGGCTACACCTTC.